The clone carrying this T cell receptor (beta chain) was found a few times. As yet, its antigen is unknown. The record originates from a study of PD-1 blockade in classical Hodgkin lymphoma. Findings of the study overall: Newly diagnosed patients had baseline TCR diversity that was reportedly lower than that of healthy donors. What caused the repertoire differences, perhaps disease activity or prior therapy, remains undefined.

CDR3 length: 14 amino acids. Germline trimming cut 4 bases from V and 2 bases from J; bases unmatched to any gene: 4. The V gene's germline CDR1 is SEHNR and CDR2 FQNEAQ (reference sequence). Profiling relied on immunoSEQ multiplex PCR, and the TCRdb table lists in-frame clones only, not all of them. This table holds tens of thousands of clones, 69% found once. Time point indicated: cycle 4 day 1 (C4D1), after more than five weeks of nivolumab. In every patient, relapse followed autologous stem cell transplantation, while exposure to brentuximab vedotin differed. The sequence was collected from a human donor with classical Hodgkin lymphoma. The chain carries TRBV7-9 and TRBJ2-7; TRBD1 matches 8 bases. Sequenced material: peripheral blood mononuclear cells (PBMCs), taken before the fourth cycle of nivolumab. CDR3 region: CASSSGGATYEQYF. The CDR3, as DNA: TGTGCCAGCAGCTCAGGGGGCGCGACCTACGAGCAGTACTTC.